This is a list of T cell receptor beta chains from one sample in a study of T cells in Graves' hyperthyroidism and ophthalmopathy. A single record per CDR3 protein comes from TCRdb applying MiXCR to the multiplex PCR reads. The sample consists of approximately 510,000 distinct CDR3 sequences, 40% to 50% of them appearing once. The sample was peripheral blood or thyroid tissue (not recorded which). All receptors come from an adult woman with Graves' disease, either hyperthyroidism or ophthalmopathy (not recorded which). Both conserved end residues are part of each CDR3. Each record gives: clone size, J gene, V gene, D gene, CDR3 protein, CDR3 DNA. D genes are given only for firm matches. Expanded clones get a size class; other rows say once, few or many, or leave the size out.

. TRBJ1-5 TRBV7-2 . CASSFEWGPNQPQHF TGTGCCAGCAGCTTTGAGTGGGGGCCCAATCAGCCCCAGCATTTT
many TRBJ1-1 TRBV7-9 . CASSYTGTNTEAFF TGTGCCAGCAGCTATACAGGGACGAACACTGAAGCTTTCTTT
. TRBJ1-5 TRBV24-1 TRBD1 CATHAPNNRGNQPQHF TGTGCCACCCATGCCCCTAACAACAGGGGAAATCAGCCCCAGCATTTT
. TRBJ1-1 TRBV12-5 TRBD1 CASGAHQGVEAFF TGTGCTAGTGGTGCCCATCAGGGGGTTGAAGCTTTCTTT
. TRBJ2-5 TRBV5-1 . CASRVAPTQETQYF TGCGCCAGCAGGGTAGCGCCAACCCAAGAGACCCAGTACTTC
few TRBJ2-5 TRBV7-9 . CASSQVGRAETQYF TGTGCCAGCAGCCAAGTCGGGCGGGCGGAGACCCAGTACTTC
. TRBJ2-7 TRBV7-9 . CASRETEQPQQYF TGTGCCAGCAGAGAGACAGAACAGCCCCAGCAGTACTTC
many TRBJ2-6 TRBV5-8 . CASSLAGSIGANVLTF TGTGCCAGCAGCTTGGCTGGGTCAATTGGGGCCAACGTCCTGACTTTC
many TRBJ1-5 TRBV19 . CASSATGYIQHF TGTGCCAGTAGTGCTACAGGATATATCCAGCATTTT
few TRBJ1-1 TRBV19 TRBD1 CASSFDTGTGDEAFF TGTGCCAGTAGTTTCGATACCGGGACAGGCGACGAAGCTTTCTTT
. TRBJ2-5 TRBV7-2 . CASSLARGAGEATQYF TGTGCCAGCAGCTTAGCGAGGGGGGCAGGGGAGGCGACCCAGTACTTC
few TRBJ1-2 TRBV20-1 TRBD1 CSASRGRGYTF TGCAGTGCTAGCAGGGGGCGAGGCTACACCTTC
. TRBJ2-5 TRBV7-8 . CASSPLRDGTQETQYF TGTGCCAGCAGCCCTCTGAGGGACGGGACCCAAGAGACCCAGTACTTC
many TRBJ1-2 TRBV6-2/TRBV6-3 . CASSHTGSYTF TGTGCCAGCAGCCACACTGGAAGCTACACCTTC
. TRBJ1-5 TRBV5-1 . CASSCGVGGNQPQHF TGCGCCAGCAGCTGCGGGGTGGGGGGCAATCAGCCCCAGCATTTT
. TRBJ1-2 TRBV25-1 . CASSAGVGFGNYGYTF TGTGCCAGCAGTGCTGGAGTGGGCTTTGGTAACTATGGCTACACCTTC
. TRBJ1-1 TRBV9 TRBD1 CASSPIPPGQGPSAVLNTEAFF TGTGCCAGCAGCCCCATACCGCCGGGACAGGGGCCTTCGGCCGTACTGAACACTGAAGCTTTCTTT
. TRBJ2-6 TRBV7-9 TRBD2 CASSPRGGTNVLTF TGTGCCAGCAGCCCCCGGGGGGGGACCAACGTCCTGACTTTC
. TRBJ1-4 TRBV10-3 . CAIRAMGEKLFF TGTGCCATCAGGGCAATGGGTGAAAAACTGTTTTTT
. TRBJ2-7 TRBV11-2 . CASSQILWVEQYF TGTGCCAGCAGCCAAATCTTATGGGTCGAGCAGTACTTC
once TRBJ2-6 TRBV7-9 . CASASGANVLTF TGTGCCAGCGCTTCTGGGGCCAACGTCCTGACTTTC
. TRBJ1-6 TRBV10-2 TRBD1 CASSHPGQGTPLHF TGCGCCAGCAGCCACCCGGGACAGGGGACACCCCTGCACTTT
. TRBJ1-2 TRBV7-6 . CASSFFMAGSYGYTF TGTGCCAGCAGTTTTTTCATGGCAGGCAGCTATGGCTACACCTTC
. TRBJ1-5 TRBV24-1 TRBD1 CATSGGQGNQPQHF TGTGCCACCAGTGGGGGACAGGGCAATCAGCCCCAGCATTTT
once TRBJ2-5 TRBV4-3 . CASSQVDGQGETQYF TGCGCCAGCAGCCAAGTCGATGGGCAAGGAGAGACCCAGTACTTC
. TRBJ1-1 TRBV28 . CASPSSTEAFF TGTGCCAGCCCTAGTAGCACTGAAGCTTTCTTT
many TRBJ1-1 TRBV20-1 TRBD1 CSAVTGGNTEAFF TGCAGTGCTGTGACAGGGGGTAACACTGAAGCTTTCTTT
many TRBJ2-5 TRBV5-6 . CASKRVSGETQYF TGTGCCAGCAAGCGGGTTAGCGGAGAGACCCAGTACTTC
few TRBJ2-7 TRBV24-1 TRBD1 CATTTGGYEQYF TGTGCCACAACTACAGGGGGCTACGAGCAGTACTTC
. TRBJ2-7 TRBV4-3 . CASSQEGSGYEQYF TGCGCCAGCAGCCAAGAGGGGTCGGGCTACGAGCAGTACTTC
. TRBJ1-6 TRBV25-1 TRBD1 CASSDSAGGGREGNSPLHF TGTGCCAGCAGTGATTCCGCAGGGGGCGGGAGAGAAGGGAATTCACCCCTCCACTTT
once TRBJ2-7 TRBV14 TRBD2 CASSPTSGSGSTYEQYF TGTGCCAGCAGCCCGACTTCAGGTAGCGGGAGCACCTACGAGCAGTACTTC
. TRBJ1-3 TRBV19 TRBD1 CASKGPWDRVGNTIYF TGTGCCAGTAAGGGCCCTTGGGACAGGGTCGGAAACACCATATATTTT
few TRBJ2-5 TRBV11-2 . CASSPSTGSGTQYF TGTGCCAGCAGCCCCTCGACTGGCTCGGGGACCCAGTACTTC
many TRBJ2-2 TRBV4-1 . CASSPQAVANTGELFF TGCGCCAGCAGCCCCCAGGCGGTTGCGAACACCGGGGAGCTGTTTTTT
many TRBJ1-1 TRBV20-1 . CSARDIPGPEAFF TGCAGTGCTAGAGACATCCCGGGACCGGAGGCTTTCTTT
few TRBJ2-7 TRBV10-2 TRBD2 CASSDPGGAAYEQYF TGCGCCAGCAGTGATCCGGGAGGGGCCGCCTACGAGCAGTACTTC
once TRBJ1-1 TRBV12-3/TRBV12-4 . CASRRRLTEAFF TGTGCCAGCAGAAGACGTCTTACTGAAGCTTTCTTT
. TRBJ2-2 TRBV6-1 TRBD1 CASTRTGVDTGELFF TGTGCCAGCACAAGGACAGGGGTCGACACCGGGGAGCTGTTTTTT
many TRBJ1-1 TRBV2 . CASRADLGNTEAFF TGTGCCAGCAGGGCGGACCTCGGGAACACTGAAGCTTTCTTT
few TRBJ1-6 TRBV9 . CASRRRWGSYNSPLHF TGTGCCAGCCGGCGGAGGTGGGGGTCCTATAATTCACCCCTCCACTTT
many TRBJ1-1 TRBV20-1 TRBD1 CSARTGRRENTEAFF TGCAGTGCCAGGACAGGGAGGAGAGAGAACACTGAAGCTTTCTTT
many TRBJ1-3 TRBV29-1 . CSVARGAGNTIYF TGCAGCGTTGCTCGGGGAGCTGGAAACACCATATATTTT
. TRBJ2-2 TRBV15 TRBD2 CATSRRAGSNTGELFF TGTGCCACCAGCAGGCGAGCGGGATCGAACACCGGGGAGCTGTTTTTT
. TRBJ2-7 TRBV7-9 . CASTSHRVSYEQYF TGTGCCAGCACCTCTCACAGGGTTTCCTACGAGCAGTACTTC
. TRBJ1-4 TRBV7-2 . CASSLKWVNEKLFF TGTGCCAGCAGCTTAAAATGGGTGAATGAAAAACTGTTTTTT
. TRBJ2-7 TRBV29-1 . CSAQGLYYEQYF TGCAGCGCCCAAGGACTTTACTACGAGCAGTACTTC
. TRBJ1-4 TRBV7-2 . CASSTGVGKLFF TGTGCCAGCAGCACCGGGGTGGGAAAACTGTTTTTT
many TRBJ2-7 TRBV2 . CASSEARLATEQYF TGTGCCAGCAGTGAAGCGCGTCTAGCTACAGAACAGTACTTC
. TRBJ2-5 TRBV7-9 . CASSSLGRETQYF TGTGCCAGCAGCTCCCTAGGGCGGGAGACCCAGTACTTC
many TRBJ1-2 TRBV20-1 TRBD1 CSAGDSTNYGYTF TGCAGTGCTGGGGACAGTACTAACTATGGCTACACCTTC
. TRBJ1-1 TRBV7-2 . CASSLEAENTEAFF TGTGCCAGCAGCTTAGAGGCAGAGAACACTGAAGCTTTCTTT
. TRBJ1-5 TRBV11-3 . CASSRGDTYYSNQPQHF TGTGCCAGCAGCCGTGGGGACACCTACTATAGCAATCAGCCCCAGCATTTT